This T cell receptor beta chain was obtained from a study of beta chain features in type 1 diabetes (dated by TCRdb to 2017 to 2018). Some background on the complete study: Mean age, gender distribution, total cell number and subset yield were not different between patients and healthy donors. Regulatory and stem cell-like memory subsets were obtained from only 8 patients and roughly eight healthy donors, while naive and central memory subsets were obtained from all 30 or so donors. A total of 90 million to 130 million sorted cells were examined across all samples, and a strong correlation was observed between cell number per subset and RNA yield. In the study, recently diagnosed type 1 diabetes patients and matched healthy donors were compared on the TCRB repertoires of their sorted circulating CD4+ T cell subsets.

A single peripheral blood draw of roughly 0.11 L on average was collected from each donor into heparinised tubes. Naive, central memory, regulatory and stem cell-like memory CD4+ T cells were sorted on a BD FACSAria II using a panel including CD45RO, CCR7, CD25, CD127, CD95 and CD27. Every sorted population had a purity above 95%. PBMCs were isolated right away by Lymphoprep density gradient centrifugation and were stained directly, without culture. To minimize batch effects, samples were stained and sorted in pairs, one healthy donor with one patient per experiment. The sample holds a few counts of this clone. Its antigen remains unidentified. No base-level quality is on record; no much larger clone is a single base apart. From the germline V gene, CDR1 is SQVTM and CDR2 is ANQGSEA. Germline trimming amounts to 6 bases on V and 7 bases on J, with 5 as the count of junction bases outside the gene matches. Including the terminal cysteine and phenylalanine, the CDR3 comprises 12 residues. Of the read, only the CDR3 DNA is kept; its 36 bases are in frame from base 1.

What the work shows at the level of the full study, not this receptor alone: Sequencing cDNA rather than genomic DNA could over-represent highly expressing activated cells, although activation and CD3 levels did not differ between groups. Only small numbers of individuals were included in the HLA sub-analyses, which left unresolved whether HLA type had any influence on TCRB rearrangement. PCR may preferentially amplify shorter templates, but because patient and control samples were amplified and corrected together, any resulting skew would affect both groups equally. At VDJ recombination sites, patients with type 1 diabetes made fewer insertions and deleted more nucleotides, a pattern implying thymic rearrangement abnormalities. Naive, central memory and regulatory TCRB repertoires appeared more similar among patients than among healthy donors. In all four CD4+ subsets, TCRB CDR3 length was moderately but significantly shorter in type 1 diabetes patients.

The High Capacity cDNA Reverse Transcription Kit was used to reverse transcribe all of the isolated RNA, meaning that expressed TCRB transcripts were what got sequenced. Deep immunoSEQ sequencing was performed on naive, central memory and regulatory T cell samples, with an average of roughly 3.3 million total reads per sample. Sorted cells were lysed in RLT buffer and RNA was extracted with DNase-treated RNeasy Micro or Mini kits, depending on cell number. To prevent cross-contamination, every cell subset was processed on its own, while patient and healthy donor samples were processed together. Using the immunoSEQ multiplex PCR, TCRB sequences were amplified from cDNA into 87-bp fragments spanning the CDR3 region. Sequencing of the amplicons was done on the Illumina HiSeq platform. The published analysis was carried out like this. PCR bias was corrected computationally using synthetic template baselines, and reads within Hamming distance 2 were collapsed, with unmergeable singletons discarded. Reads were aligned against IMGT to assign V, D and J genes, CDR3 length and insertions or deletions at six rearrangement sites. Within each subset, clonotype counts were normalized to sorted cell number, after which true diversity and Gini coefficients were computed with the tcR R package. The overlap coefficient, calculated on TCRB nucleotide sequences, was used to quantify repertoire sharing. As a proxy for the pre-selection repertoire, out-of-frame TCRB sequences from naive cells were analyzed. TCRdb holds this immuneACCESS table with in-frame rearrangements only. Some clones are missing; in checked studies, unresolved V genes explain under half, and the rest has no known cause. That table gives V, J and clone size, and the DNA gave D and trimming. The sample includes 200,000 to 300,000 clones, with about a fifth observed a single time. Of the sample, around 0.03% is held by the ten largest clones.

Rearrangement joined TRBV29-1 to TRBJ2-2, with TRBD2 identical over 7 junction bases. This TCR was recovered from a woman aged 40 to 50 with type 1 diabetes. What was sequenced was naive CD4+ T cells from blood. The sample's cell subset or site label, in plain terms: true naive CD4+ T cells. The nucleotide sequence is TGCAGCGTCGAGCGGGGATTCGGGGAGCTGTTTTTT. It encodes CSVERGFGELFF.